This entry lists 32 T cell receptor beta chains sequenced from one sample in a study of human thymus T cells. Data came from immunoSEQ multiplex PCR; TCRdb stores just in-frame clones and leaves some out. The table includes 40,000 to 45,000 clones, about 94% detected once. The sample consisted of blood. Receptors originate from a boy less than two years old with a congenital heart defect but otherwise immunologically healthy.

This clone was observed a few times. The rearrangement uses TRBV25-1 and TRBJ1-2; no clear D. Germline assignment: CDR1 MGHDK and CDR2 SYGVNS. Trimming shortened V by 4 bases and J by 6 bases, and 6 bases separated the two germline ends. This CDR3 spans 11 amino acids. CDR3 sequence (DNA): TGTGCCAGCAGTGTCCAGGATGGCTACACCTTC. This encodes CASSVQDGYTF.

This chain connects TRBV28 to TRBJ2-3; 8 bases line up with TRBD2. Germline trimming cut 3 bases from V and 8 bases from J; bases unmatched to any gene: 10. This CDR3 comprises 15 residues. The germline CDR1 and CDR2 sequences are MDHEN and SYDVKM. In nucleotides, the CDR3 is TGTGCCAGCAGTTTCGCGGGGGGCCGGTTGGGTACGCAGTATTTT. Its protein is CASSFAGGRLGTQYF.

In this sample, this clone turned up once. This chain uses TRBV7-6 with TRBJ2-5; no definite D call. The germline CDR1 and CDR2 sequences are SGHVS and FNYEAQ. There are 14 residues in the CDR3. Trimming shortened V by 1 base and J by 4 bases, and 10 bases separated the two germline ends. CDR3 coding DNA: TGTGCCAGCAGCTTAGAGGCAGGCGTAGAGACCCAGTACTTC. Its translation is CASSLEAGVETQYF. Complete variable domain (other parts from reference TRBV7-6 and TRBJ2-5): GAGVSQSPRYKVTKRGQDVALRCDPISGHVSLYWYRQALGQGPEFLTYFNYEAQQDKSGLPNDRFSAERPEGSISTLTIQRTEQRDSAMYRCASSLEAGVETQYFGPGTRLLVL.

The rearrangement joins TRBV19 to TRBJ1-4; D may be TRBD1 (6 bases). V gave up 5 bases and J gave up 6 bases, with 10 bases separating them. The CDR3 has 13 amino acids. CDR1 and CDR2 from the germline V gene are LNHDA and SQIVND (reference sequence). CDR3 protein: CASSQGRDEKLFF. The CDR3 DNA reads TGTGCCAGTAGTCAGGGGCGGGATGAAAAACTGTTTTTT.

This chain joins TRBV23-1 and TRBJ1-2, with 12 positions matching TRBD1. TRBV23-1 is treated as an ORF (open reading frame) with a function not yet certain. The CDR3 has 12 amino acids. V lost 10 bases, J lost 6 bases, and 3 bases stayed unmatched. The CDR3 DNA sequence: TGCGCCATCGGGACAGGGGGCGATGGCTACACCTTC. Translated, it gives CAIGTGGDGYTF.

The chain couples TRBV5-4 to TRBJ2-3; no clear D. The CDR3 totals 13 residues. Deletions cut 9 bases from V and 7 bases from J, with 18 bases between. Germline V gene lookup returns CDR1 SGHNT and CDR2 YYREEE (reference sequence). The CDR3 nucleotides are TGTGCCATCTCAAAAACCGGGCGGTATACGCAGTATTTT. Translated, it gives CAISKTGRYTQYF.

The J gene is TRBJ2-3, the V gene TRBV5-1; a weak D match, TRBD1 (5 bases). The CDR3 length is 15 residues. Germline V CDR1 and CDR2: SGHRS, YFSETQ. Trimming removed 1 base from V and 0 bases from J, with 9 bases in between. Here the CDR3 reads CASSLRPGSTDTQYF. CDR3 nucleotides: TGCGCCAGCAGCTTGCGGCCAGGGAGCACAGATACGCAGTATTTT.

The V gene is TRBV19, the J gene TRBJ1-3; TRBD1 matches at 7 bases. The germline CDR1 and CDR2 sequences are LNHDA and SQIVND (reference sequence). The CDR3 length is 16 residues. V shed 3 bases, J shed 2 bases, and the junction held 7 bases outside the gene matches. The CDR3 spells CASSMPGGEAGNTIYF. CDR3 nucleotides: TGTGCCAGTAGTATGCCAGGGGGGGAGGCTGGAAACACCATATATTTT.

This chain connects TRBV10-2 to TRBJ1-1; 7 nucleotides line up with TRBD1. The germline gives CDR1 WSHSY, CDR2 SAAADI. V trimming: 8 bases; J trimming: 1 base; junction bases outside the gene matches: 10. This CDR3 comprises 15 residues. The CDR3 nucleotides read TGCGCCAGCGGCTTCCCACAGGGGCGGAACACTGAAGCTTTCTTT. As protein: CASGFPQGRNTEAFF.

This clone has only a few counts. The V and J genes are TRBV19 and TRBJ1-1; weak D call: TRBD1 (6 bases). The V gene's germline CDR1 is LNHDA and CDR2 SQIVND (reference sequence). The CDR3 contains 13 residues. Trimming stripped 10 bases from V and 3 bases from J, with 15 bases between. The CDR3 coding sequence is TGTGCCATTACGAACCACAGGGACACTGAAGCTTTCTTT. Translating it yields CAITNHRDTEAFF.

V is TRBV19 and J is TRBJ2-3; 7 bases map to TRBD2. The CDR3 extends over 14 amino acids. With 4 bases clipped from V and 7 bases from J, the junction kept 8 bases outside the gene matches. Germline CDR1 LNHDA, CDR2 SQIVND (reference sequence). This CDR3 is CASSTPGLLYTQYF. In DNA form, the CDR3 reads TGTGCCAGTAGTACTCCGGGACTACTCTATACGCAGTATTTT.

The chain links TRBV9 to TRBJ2-7, with 8 nucleotides matching TRBD2. This CDR3 is 14 amino acids long. Trimming at V came to 2 bases and at J to 2 bases, leaving 3 bases not matched to a gene. Germline loops: CDR1 SGDLS, CDR2 YYNGEE. The CDR3 is CASSVTSGAYEQYF. The CDR3 DNA reads as TGTGCCAGCAGCGTTACTAGCGGCGCCTACGAGCAGTACTTC.

This chain uses TRBV7-9 with TRBJ1-2; D might be TRBD1 (6 bases). Trimming stripped 8 bases from V and 4 bases from J, with 8 bases between. The CDR3 length is 11 residues. Germline V gives CDR1 SEHNR, CDR2 FQNEAQ (reference sequence). The CDR3 bases are TGTGCCAGCCGGACAGCCTATGGCTACACCTTC. Its translation: CASRTAYGYTF.

The J gene is TRBJ2-7, the V gene TRBV6-5, with D possibly TRBD2 on 5 matching bases. V shed 4 bases and J shed 7 bases, with 14 bases lying between them. This CDR3 has 13 residues. Germline V gene lookup returns CDR1 MNHEY and CDR2 SVGAGI. The DNA of the CDR3 is TGTGCCAGCAGTTCCCTAGAACCGGGGGAGCAGTACTTC. Protein: CASSSLEPGEQYF.

The rearrangement joins TRBV5-6 to TRBJ1-5, with D possibly matching TRBD1 (5 bases). CDR1 is SGHDT and CDR2 is YYEEEE in the germline V gene. The CDR3 has 13 residues. V was shortened by 0 bases and J by 7 bases, with 8 bases between the two germline ends. The CDR3 sequence: CASSLERGQPQHF. The CDR3 DNA is TGTGCCAGCAGCTTGGAAAGGGGACAGCCCCAGCATTTT.

This sequence joins TRBV6-5 and TRBJ2-7; TRBD2 might be the D (5 bases). Trimming removed 5 bases at V and 1 base at J, with 9 bases between. Per germline, CDR1 MNHEY and CDR2 SVGAGI. CDR3 length: 13 amino acids. CDR3 amino acids: CASSTTISYEQYF. The CDR3 nucleotides read TGTGCCAGCAGTACGACTATTTCCTACGAGCAGTACTTC.

CDR3 sequence (DNA): TGCGCCAGCAGCTTGGAGGGGCGGAATTCACCCCTCCACTTT. This codes for CASSLEGRNSPLHF. This chain uses TRBV5-1 with TRBJ1-6; TRBD1 is a possible D gene (5 bases). Trimming took 0 bases from V and 7 from J, leaving 8 bases between them. This CDR3 spans 14 amino acids. CDR1 and CDR2 from the germline V gene are SGHRS and YFSETQ.

The V gene is TRBV7-2, the J gene TRBJ1-5; D perhaps matches TRBD1 (5 bases). In germline, CDR1 is SGHTA, CDR2 FQGNSA. This CDR3 spans 16 amino acids. Trimming took off 1 base at V and 1 base at J, with 11 bases between the two ends. CDR3 region: CASSLETAYSNQPQHF. The DNA for the CDR3 is TGTGCCAGCAGCTTAGAGACAGCTTACAGCAATCAGCCCCAGCATTTT. Full variable domain (rest looked up from reference TRBV7-2 and TRBJ1-5): GAGVSQSPSNKVTEKGKDVELRCDPISGHTALYWYRQSLGQGLEFLIYFQGNSAPDKSGLPSDRFSAERTGGSVSTLTIQRTQQEDSAVYLCASSLETAYSNQPQHFGDGTRLSIL.

This clone appeared once. This chain links TRBV28 with TRBJ1-2, with a weak D call TRBD1 (6 bases). Per germline, CDR1 MDHEN and CDR2 SYDVKM. Trimming cost V 6 bases and J 5 bases, with 16 bases left between them. This CDR3 is built from 14 residues. The CDR3 DNA sequence: TGTGCCAGCAGCCCGTTGACAGGAGATTATGGCTACACCTTC. It translates to CASSPLTGDYGYTF.

This chain links TRBV9 with TRBJ1-1; D not certain. Germline V gene sequence: CDR1 SGDLS, CDR2 YYNGEE. The CDR3 contains 14 residues. Trimming removed 4 bases from V and 4 bases from J, with 14 bases in between. The CDR3 protein is CASSSRGSGTEAFF. The CDR3, as DNA: TGTGCCAGCAGCTCCCGCGGGTCGGGCACTGAAGCTTTCTTT.

This chain uses TRBV28 with TRBJ2-3; 15 nucleotides agree with TRBD2. The CDR3 is 16 residues long. Trimming cost V 4 bases and J 7 bases; bases outside gene matches: 6. Germline V gene sequence: CDR1 MDHEN, CDR2 SYDVKM. The CDR3 sequence is CASSSAGTSGGHTQYF. CDR3 in DNA: TGTGCCAGCAGTTCCGCCGGGACTAGCGGGGGGCATACGCAGTATTTT.

V gene TRBV28 combines with J gene TRBJ2-5; D gene unclear. With 6 bases removed from V and 2 bases from J, the gap between germline ends came to 10 bases. The CDR3 loop spans 13 amino acids. CDR1 and CDR2 (germline): MDHEN, SYDVKM. CDR3 residues: CASRSPWQETQYF. CDR3 nucleotides: TGTGCCAGCAGATCCCCTTGGCAAGAGACCCAGTACTTC.

This clone was observed a handful of times. This chain connects TRBV27 to TRBJ1-1; TRBD1 agrees at 8 bases. The germline CDR1 and CDR2 sequences are MNHEY and SMNVEV (reference sequence). This CDR3 is built from 15 residues. V was clipped by 6 bases and J by 6 bases; unmatched bases: 12. The CDR3 loop reads CASSSSTGERAEAFF. CDR3 bases: TGTGCCAGCAGCTCCTCGACAGGGGAAAGGGCTGAAGCTTTCTTT.

V and J are TRBV27 and TRBJ1-6; 7 nucleotides align to TRBD1. This CDR3 has 18 residues. V gave up 3 bases and J gave up 0 bases; unmatched junction bases: 8. The germline CDR1 and CDR2 sequences are MNHEY and SMNVEV (reference sequence). The CDR3, as DNA: TGTGCCAGCAGTTTCGGAAGGGGGCCCTCCTCCTATAATTCACCCCTCCACTTT. Protein: CASSFGRGPSSYNSPLHF.

V gene TRBV6-6 combines with J gene TRBJ1-5; unclear D gene. The germline V gene encodes CDR1 MNHNY and CDR2 SVGAGI (reference sequence). CDR3 size: 14 residues. The V and J ends lost 0 bases and 1 base respectively, with 4 bases between them. DNA of the CDR3: TGTGCCAGCAGTTACTCGTCCAGCAATCAGCCCCAGCATTTT. It codes for CASSYSSSNQPQHF.

V is TRBV19 and J is TRBJ2-3, with 10 bases aligning to TRBD2. There are 15 residues in the CDR3. V was clipped by 1 base and J by 8 bases; unmatched bases: 6. Germline CDR1 is LNHDA and CDR2 is SQIVND (reference sequence). The CDR3 sequence is CASSIVAGGWGTQYF. CDR3 DNA sequence: TGTGCCAGTAGTATAGTAGCGGGGGGTTGGGGTACGCAGTATTTT.

The chain combines TRBV7-4 with TRBJ2-7; possible D gene TRBD1, 5 bases. CDR3 length equals 13 residues. Germline loops: CDR1 SGHVT, CDR2 SQSDAQ. V lost 1 base and J lost 5, with 9 bases in between. The CDR3 DNA reads as TGTGCCAGCAGCTTAGGGGCAGGGAACGAGCAGTACTTC. Encoded protein: CASSLGAGNEQYF.

This CDR3 is CASSHQGKDTEAFF. As DNA, the CDR3 is TGTGCCAGCAGCCACCAGGGGAAGGACACTGAAGCTTTCTTT. The gene calls are TRBV14 and TRBJ1-1; TRBD1 might be the D (6 bases). The V end lost 3 bases, the J end lost 3 bases, and 11 bases lay between the germline ends. The V gene's germline CDR1 is SGHDN and CDR2 FVKESK. The CDR3 extends over 14 amino acids.

V usage is TRBV5-6 and J usage is TRBJ2-3; D ambiguous. V lost 5 bases and J lost 1, with 20 bases in between. CDR1 is SGHDT, CDR2 YYEEEE, per germline. The CDR3 extends over 17 amino acids. Written as DNA, the CDR3 is TGTGCCAGCAGTTACCAGTTCAGCCTCCGGGGCACAGATACGCAGTATTTT. Translation: CASSYQFSLRGTDTQYF.

V is TRBV11-3 and J is TRBJ1-6, with TRBD1 matching over 7 bases. Germline lookup yields CDR1 SGHNT and CDR2 YENEEA. Trimming removed 8 bases from V and 9 bases from J; junction bases left unmatched: 13. This CDR3 contains 15 residues. The CDR3 coding sequence is TGTGCCAGCGCCACACGACAGGGTGAGGGTTCACCCCTCCACTTT. It specifies CASATRQGEGSPLHF.

DNA for the CDR3: TGTGCCAGCAGTTCCCAGACAGGGGGCTACGAGCAGTACTTC. Translating gives CASSSQTGGYEQYF. The chain combines TRBV28 with TRBJ2-7, with 9 bases aligning to TRBD1. Germline V gene data show CDR1 as MDHEN and CDR2 as SYDVKM. After removal of 4 bases from V and 3 bases from J, the junction contained 4 bases not matched to a gene. The CDR3 extends over 14 amino acids.

The rearrangement uses TRBV30 and TRBJ2-2, with D unresolved. V was cut by 0 bases and J by 8 bases, with 7 bases left in between. The CDR3 loop spans 12 amino acids. Germline assignment: CDR1 GTSNPN and CDR2 SVGIG (reference sequence). The CDR3 DNA is TGTGCCTGGAGTGTAGGTTCAGGGGAGCTGTTTTTT. This encodes CAWSVGSGELFF.